A selection of T cell receptor beta chains follows, all from one sample in a study of identical twins. TCRdb re-analysed the 5' RACE reads in MiXCR, keeping a single row per CDR3 protein. The table shows 400,000 to 550,000 distinct CDR3 sequences, with less than 25% occurring only once. These records were also assigned to another study, of T cells expressing NK-cell markers.

Specimen: CD4+ T cells sorted from blood. The receptor source for this set is a woman aged 18-30 years in good health. CDR3s include the opening cysteine and the closing phenylalanine or tryptophan. Fields, in order: V gene, CDR3 length, D gene, J gene, clone size, CDR3 protein, CDR3 DNA. The D gene is left open where the match is weak. Clone size, where shown, is once, few, many, or a class for clones that have expanded.

TRBV10-2	14	TRBD1	TRBJ1-3	few	CASRDSNSGNTIYF	TGCGCCAGTAGGGACAGCAACTCTGGAAACACCATATATTTT
TRBV25-1	13	TRBD1	TRBJ1-1	NA	CASHGTGPTEAFF	TGTGCCAGCCATGGGACAGGGCCCACTGAAGCTTTCTTT
TRBV29-1	14	TRBD2	TRBJ2-3	many	CSVPLATYGDTQYF	TGCAGCGTTCCACTAGCGACCTACGGGGATACGCAGTATTTT
TRBV5-1	15	NA	TRBJ2-6	few	CASSASPPGANVLTF	TGCGCCAGCAGCGCAAGCCCCCCTGGGGCCAACGTCCTGACTTTC
TRBV12-5	13	NA	TRBJ2-5	few	CASGFSAPETQYF	TGTGCTAGTGGTTTTTCAGCGCCGGAGACCCAGTACTTC
TRBV10-1	15	TRBD2	TRBJ2-7	few	CASSVGLAEYYEQYF	TGCGCCAGCAGTGTAGGCCTAGCGGAGTACTACGAGCAGTACTTC
TRBV4-3	13	TRBD2	TRBJ2-1	NA	CASSQVAGYEQFF	TGCGCCAGCAGCCAAGTAGCGGGATATGAGCAGTTCTTC
TRBV6-5	15	NA	TRBJ1-1	few	CASSYSGRGNTEAFF	TGTGCCAGCAGTTACTCGGGCAGGGGGAACACTGAAGCTTTCTTT
TRBV10-3	16	NA	TRBJ2-7	few	CAISDLTTRRSAEQYF	TGTGCCATCAGTGACCTAACGACTAGGAGGTCGGCCGAGCAGTACTTC
TRBV29-1	9	NA	TRBJ2-1	NA	CSVDNGQFF	TGCAGCGTTGATAACGGTCAGTTCTTC
TRBV7-7	16	NA	TRBJ2-2	NA	CASSLGTGSNTGELFF	TGTGCTAGCAGCTTAGGGACGGGATCGAACACCGGGGAGCTGTTTTTT
TRBV12-5	13	TRBD2	TRBJ2-5	NA	CASGSSGGETQYF	TGTGCTAGTGGTTCTAGCGGCGGGGAGACCCAGTACTTC
TRBV5-6	12	TRBD1	TRBJ1-4	few	CASSNGYGTVVF	TGTGCCAGCAGCAATGGGTACGGGACAGTAGTTTTT
TRBV6-5	15	NA	TRBJ2-1	few	CASRLDFSSYNEQFF	TGTGCCAGCAGATTAGACTTTTCCTCCTACAATGAGCAGTTCTTC
TRBV20-1	14	NA	TRBJ2-7	few	CSARLDSTSYEQYF	TGCAGTGCTAGACTGGACTCTACCTCCTACGAGCAGTACTTC
TRBV29-1	14	TRBD2	TRBJ2-1	few	CSVDTGRVYGEQFF	TGCAGCGTTGACACGGGGAGGGTCTACGGTGAGCAGTTCTTC
TRBV5-1	14	NA	TRBJ2-5	NA	CASSSGHYQETQYF	TGCGCCAGCAGCTCCGGACATTACCAAGAGACCCAGTACTTC
TRBV29-1	14	NA	TRBJ2-3	many	CSDGLPGMTDTQYF	TGCAGCGACGGCCTACCAGGGATGACAGATACGCAGTATTTT
TRBV5-6	13	NA	TRBJ2-5	NA	CASSFTDQETQYF	TGTGCCAGCAGCTTCACGGATCAAGAGACCCAGTACTTC
TRBV6-2/TRBV6-3	16	TRBD2	TRBJ2-3	NA	CASSYLSGRGIDTQYF	TGTGCCAGCAGCTATCTTAGCGGGAGAGGGATAGATACGCAGTATTTT